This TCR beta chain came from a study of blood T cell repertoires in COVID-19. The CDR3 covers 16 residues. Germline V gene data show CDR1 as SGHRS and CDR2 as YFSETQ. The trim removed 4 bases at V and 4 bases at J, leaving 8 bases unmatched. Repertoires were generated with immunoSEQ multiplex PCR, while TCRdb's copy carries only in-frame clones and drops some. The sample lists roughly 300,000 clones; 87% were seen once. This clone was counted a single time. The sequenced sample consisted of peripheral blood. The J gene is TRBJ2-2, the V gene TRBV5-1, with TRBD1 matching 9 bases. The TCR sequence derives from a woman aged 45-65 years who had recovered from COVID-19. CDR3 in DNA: TGCGCCAGCAGCGTGAAGGGACAGGGCCGCACCGGGGAGCTGTTTTTT. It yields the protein CASSVKGQGRTGELFF.